This is a list of T cell receptor beta chains from one sample in a study of T cells after yellow fever vaccination. Using its own MiXCR run on the 5' RACE reads, TCRdb lists one record per CDR3 protein. Counted here are 550,000 or so distinct CDR3 sequences, approximately 21% occurring once; the ten biggest clones make up over 11%. The source was PBMCs, collected 15 days after the yellow fever booster vaccination. The source is a man aged 25 to 40 who received the YFV17D yellow fever vaccine. Each CDR3 is given with its conserved first and last residue. The D gene is left open where the match is weak. Some rows have no size entry. The others give once, few or many, or a class for an expanded clone.

j_gene | d_gene | v_gene | abundance | CDR3aa | CDR3nt
TRBJ2-7 | TRBD2 | TRBV7-2 | . | CASSLVSGATGEQYF | TGTGCCAGCAGCTTAGTTAGCGGGGCTACGGGGGAGCAGTACTTC
TRBJ2-3 | . | TRBV6-2/TRBV6-3 | . | CASNQRADTQYF | TGTGCCAGCAACCAACGGGCTGATACGCAGTATTTT
TRBJ2-7 | TRBD1 | TRBV11-2 | . | CASSSYSGGYEQYF | TGTGCCAGCAGCTCCTACTCAGGGGGCTACGAGCAGTACTTC
TRBJ2-2 | . | TRBV28 | . | CASSSLTRVITGELFF | TGTGCCAGCAGTTCCTTAACACGGGTGATCACCGGGGAGCTGTTTTTT
TRBJ1-5 | . | TRBV5-1 | . | CASRQGISSNQPQHF | TGCGCCAGCAGACAAGGGATTAGTAGCAATCAGCCCCAGCATTTT
TRBJ1-5 | . | TRBV7-9 | . | CASSLDGRVQPQHF | TGTGCCAGCAGCTTAGACGGGAGGGTTCAGCCCCAGCATTTT
TRBJ2-4 | . | TRBV6-1 | . | CASRPGEAKNIQYF | TGTGCCAGCAGGCCTGGGGAAGCCAAAAACATTCAGTACTTC
TRBJ2-2 | . | TRBV7-2 | . | CASSWGSTGELFF | TGTGCCAGCAGCTGGGGTAGCACCGGGGAGCTGTTTTTT
TRBJ1-1 | . | TRBV28 | . | CASSLIRGSRAFF | TGTGCCAGCAGTTTAATCAGGGGAAGTCGGGCTTTCTTT
TRBJ2-2 | . | TRBV7-2 | . | CASSLNFGTGELFF | TGTGCCAGCAGCTTAAATTTTGGGACCGGGGAGCTGTTTTTT
TRBJ1-2 | . | TRBV7-2 | . | CASTSRAPYYGYTF | TGTGCCAGCACCTCCCGAGCTCCGTACTATGGCTACACCTTC
TRBJ2-7 | TRBD2 | TRBV20-1 | few | CSATGLAGVAEQYF | TGCAGTGCTACGGGACTAGCGGGAGTTGCAGAGCAGTACTTC
TRBJ2-2 | . | TRBV4-2 | . | CASSQKPDGAGELFF | TGTGCCAGCAGCCAAAAGCCAGATGGGGCCGGGGAGCTGTTTTTT
TRBJ2-1 | . | TRBV20-1 | few | CSAQRGGSSYNEQFF | TGCAGTGCTCAAAGGGGGGGGAGCTCCTACAATGAGCAGTTCTTC
TRBJ1-5 | . | TRBV7-2 | . | CASSSSEFQPQHF | TGTGCCAGCAGCTCCTCCGAGTTTCAGCCCCAGCATTTT
TRBJ2-4 | . | TRBV6-7 | . | CASSYPSQGGGKNIQYF | TGTGCCAGCAGTTACCCTTCACAGGGAGGTGGCAAAAACATTCAGTACTTC